This T cell receptor (beta chain) is from a study of brain T cells in children with intractable seizures. Whole-study findings and limits: Only CDR3 sequence similarity suggested viral specificity, without known HCMV serostatus. Pre-surgery blood may have been undersampled, hiding some clones.

A few counts support this clone. What it recognizes is unknown. The sequenced cases were selected for having the highest brain T cell transcript signatures. At least one anti-epileptic drug was given before surgery. Sequenced by immunoSEQ multiplex PCR; TCRdb stores in-frame clones only, minus some. The data contain about 76,000 clones, roughly 91% of them singletons. The TCR originated in a boy younger than two with tuberous sclerosis and intractable seizures. Sequenced material: peripheral blood, taken at surgery.

The CDR3 DNA reads as TGCGCCAGCAGCTACTACGAGCAGTACTTC. Protein sequence: CASSYYEQYF. This sequence joins TRBV5-1 and TRBJ2-7; D is unresolved. V was cut by 3 bases and J by 3 bases, with 1 base left in between. Germline V lookup: CDR1 SGHRS, CDR2 YFSETQ. The CDR3 is made up of 10 amino acids.